This TCR beta chain was captured in a study of regulatory T cells. Study outcomes and limitations: Shannon entropy was nonsignificantly lower in patient CD8+ T cells than control CD8+ cells.

The PCR used 52 TRBV and 13 TRBJ primers. Clones were sequenced by immunoSEQ multiplex PCR, and TCRdb holds only the in-frame ones, with some missing. This sample has approximately 2,000 clones, with 67% found just once. Germline CDR1 and CDR2: MDHEN and SYDVKM. The CDR3 runs to 15 residues. Trimming removed 4 bases at V and 0 bases at J, with 13 bases between. This clone was picked up one time. Its antigen is currently unknown. The chain links TRBV28 to TRBJ2-7; D not certain. This receptor was taken from a person in their thirties with CD3G deficiency. Sample: CD8+ T cells sorted from blood. Written as DNA, the CDR3 is TGTGCCAGCAGTTCACGACTTTCTTTCTCCTACGAGCAGTACTTC. Encoded protein: CASSSRLSFSYEQYF.